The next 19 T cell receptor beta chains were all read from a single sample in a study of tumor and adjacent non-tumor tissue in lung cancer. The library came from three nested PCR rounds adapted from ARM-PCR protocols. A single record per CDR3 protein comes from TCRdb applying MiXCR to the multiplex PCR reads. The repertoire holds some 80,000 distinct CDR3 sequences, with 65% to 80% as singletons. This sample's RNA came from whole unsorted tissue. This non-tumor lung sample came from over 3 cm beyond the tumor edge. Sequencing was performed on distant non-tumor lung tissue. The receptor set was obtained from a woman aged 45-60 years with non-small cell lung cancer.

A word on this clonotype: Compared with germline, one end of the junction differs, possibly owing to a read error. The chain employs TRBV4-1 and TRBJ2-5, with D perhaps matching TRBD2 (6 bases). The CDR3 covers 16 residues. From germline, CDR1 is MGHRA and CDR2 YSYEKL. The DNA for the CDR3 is TGCGCTAGCATCCACGACTCAGGAGGGCTTCCCGAGACCCAGTACTTC. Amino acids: CASIHDSGGLPETQYF.

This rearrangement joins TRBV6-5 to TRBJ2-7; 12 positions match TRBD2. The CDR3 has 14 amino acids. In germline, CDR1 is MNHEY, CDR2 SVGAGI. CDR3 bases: TGTGCCAGTAGTTACCGACTAGCGGGAGACGAGCAGTACGTC. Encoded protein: CASSYRLAGDEQYV.

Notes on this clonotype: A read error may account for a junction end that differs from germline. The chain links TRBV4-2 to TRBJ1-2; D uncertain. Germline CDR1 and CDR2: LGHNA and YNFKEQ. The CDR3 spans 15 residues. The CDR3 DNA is TGTGCCAGCAACCAAGATTTAAGCGTTAACTATGGCTACACGTTT. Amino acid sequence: CASNQDLSVNYGYTF.

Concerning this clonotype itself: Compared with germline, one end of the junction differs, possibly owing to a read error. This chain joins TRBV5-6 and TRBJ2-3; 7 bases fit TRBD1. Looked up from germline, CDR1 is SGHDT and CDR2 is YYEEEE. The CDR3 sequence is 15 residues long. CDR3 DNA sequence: TGTGCCTGCAGTTTCGGACAGGCAATCACAGATACGCAGTATTTT. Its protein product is CACSFGQAITDTQYF.

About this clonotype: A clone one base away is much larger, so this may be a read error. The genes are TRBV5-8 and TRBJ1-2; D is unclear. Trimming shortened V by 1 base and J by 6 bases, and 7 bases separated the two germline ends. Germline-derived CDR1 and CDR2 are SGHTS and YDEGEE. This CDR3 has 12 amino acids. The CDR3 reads CASSLHQNGYTF. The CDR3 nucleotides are TGTGCCAGCAGCTTGCACCAGAATGGCTACACCTTC.

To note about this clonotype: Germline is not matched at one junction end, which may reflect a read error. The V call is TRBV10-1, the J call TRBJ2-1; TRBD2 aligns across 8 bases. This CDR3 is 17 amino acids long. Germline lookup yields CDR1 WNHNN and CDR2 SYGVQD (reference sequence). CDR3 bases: TGCGCCAGCAGTGTGAAGCCCGGGAGGGGGTCCTACAATGAGAAGTTCTTC. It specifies CASSVKPGRGSYNEKFF.

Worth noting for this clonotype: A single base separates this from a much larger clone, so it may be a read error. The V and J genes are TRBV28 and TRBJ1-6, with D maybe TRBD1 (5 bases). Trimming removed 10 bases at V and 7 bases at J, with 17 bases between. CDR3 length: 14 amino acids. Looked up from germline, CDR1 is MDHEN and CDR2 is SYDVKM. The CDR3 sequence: CAITAGWENSPLHF. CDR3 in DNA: TGTGCCATCACGGCAGGGTGGGAGAATTCACCCCTCCACTTT.

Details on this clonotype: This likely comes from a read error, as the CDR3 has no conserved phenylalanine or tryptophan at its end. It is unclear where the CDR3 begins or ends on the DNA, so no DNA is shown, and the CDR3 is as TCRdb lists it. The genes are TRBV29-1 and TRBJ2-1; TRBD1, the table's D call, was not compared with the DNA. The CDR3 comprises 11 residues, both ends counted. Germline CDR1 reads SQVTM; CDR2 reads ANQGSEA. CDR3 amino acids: CSVGNPDEQFL.

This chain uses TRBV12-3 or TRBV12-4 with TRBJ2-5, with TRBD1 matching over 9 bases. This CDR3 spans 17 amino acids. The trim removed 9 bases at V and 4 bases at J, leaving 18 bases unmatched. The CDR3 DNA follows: TGTGCCAGTAGTGGCCCCCGGGACAGGGTGATAATAGAGACCCAGTACTTC. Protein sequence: CASSGPRDRVIIETQYF.

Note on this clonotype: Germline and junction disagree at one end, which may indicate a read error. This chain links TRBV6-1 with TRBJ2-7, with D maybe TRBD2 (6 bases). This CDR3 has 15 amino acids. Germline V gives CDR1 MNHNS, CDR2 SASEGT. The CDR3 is CASGLGAGPNYEQYF. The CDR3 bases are TGTGCCAGCGGCCTCGGGGCGGGACCTAACTACGAACAGTACTTC.

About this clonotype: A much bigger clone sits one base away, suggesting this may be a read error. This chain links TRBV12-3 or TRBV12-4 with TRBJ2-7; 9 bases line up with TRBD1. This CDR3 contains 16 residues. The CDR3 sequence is CTSSLNPTGGDYEQYF. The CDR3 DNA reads TGTACCAGCAGTCTAAACCCCACAGGGGGCGATTACGAGCAGTACTTC.

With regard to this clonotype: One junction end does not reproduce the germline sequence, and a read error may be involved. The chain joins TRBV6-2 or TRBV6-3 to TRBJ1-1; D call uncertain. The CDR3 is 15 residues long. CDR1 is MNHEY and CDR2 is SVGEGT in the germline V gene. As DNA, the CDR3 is TGTGCCAACAGTTACTCGATGTGGGTTAGTACTGAAGCTTTCTTT. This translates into CANSYSMWVSTEAFF.

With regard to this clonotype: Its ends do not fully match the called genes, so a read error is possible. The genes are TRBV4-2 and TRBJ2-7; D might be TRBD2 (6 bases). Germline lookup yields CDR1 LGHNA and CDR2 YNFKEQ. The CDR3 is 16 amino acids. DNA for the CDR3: TGTGCTAGCAGCCAAGATGCGACTAGTGGGAGTTACGAGCAGTATTTC. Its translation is CASSQDATSGSYEQYF.

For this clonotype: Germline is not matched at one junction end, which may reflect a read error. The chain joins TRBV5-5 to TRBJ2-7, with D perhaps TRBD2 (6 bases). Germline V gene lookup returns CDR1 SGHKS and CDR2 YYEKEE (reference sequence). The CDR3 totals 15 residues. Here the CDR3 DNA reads TGTGCCAACAGCTTGGAGGGTACCATCACCTACGAGCAGTACTTC. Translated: CANSLEGTITYEQYF.

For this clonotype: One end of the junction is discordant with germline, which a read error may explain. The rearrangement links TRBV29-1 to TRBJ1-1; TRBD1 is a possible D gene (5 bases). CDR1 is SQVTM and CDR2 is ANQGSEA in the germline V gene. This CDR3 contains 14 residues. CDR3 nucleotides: TGTAGCGGCACAGGCCCCGAGGTGAACACTGAAGTTTTCTTT. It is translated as CSGTGPEVNTEVFF.

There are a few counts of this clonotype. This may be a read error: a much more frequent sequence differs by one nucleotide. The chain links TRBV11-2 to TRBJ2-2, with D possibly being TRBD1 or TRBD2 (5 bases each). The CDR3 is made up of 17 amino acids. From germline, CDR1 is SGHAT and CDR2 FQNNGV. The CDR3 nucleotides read TGTGCCAGCAGCTGGGATGTAAGGGGAGTGAACACCGGGGAGCCGTTTTTT. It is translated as CASSWDVRGVNTGEPFF.

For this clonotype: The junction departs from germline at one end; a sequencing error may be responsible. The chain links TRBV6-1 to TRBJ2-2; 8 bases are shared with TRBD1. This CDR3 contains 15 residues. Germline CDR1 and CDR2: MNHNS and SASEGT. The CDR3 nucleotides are TGTGCCAGCAGTGAAGGCAGGGGGCAAGCCGGGGAGTTGTTTTTT. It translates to CASSEGRGQAGELFF.

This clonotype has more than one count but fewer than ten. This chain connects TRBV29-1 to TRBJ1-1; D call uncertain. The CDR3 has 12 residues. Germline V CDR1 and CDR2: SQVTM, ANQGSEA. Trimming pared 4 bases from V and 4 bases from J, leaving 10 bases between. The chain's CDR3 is CSVGQRITEAFF. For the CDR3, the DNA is TGCAGCGTTGGGCAGCGGATCACTGAAGCTTTCTTT.

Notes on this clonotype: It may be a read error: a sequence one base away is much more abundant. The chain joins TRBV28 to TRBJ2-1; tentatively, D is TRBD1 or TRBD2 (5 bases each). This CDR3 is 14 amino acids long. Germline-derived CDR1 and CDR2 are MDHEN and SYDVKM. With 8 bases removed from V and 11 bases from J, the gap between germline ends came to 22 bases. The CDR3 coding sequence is TGTGCCAGCGCCCTTATCGCGAGGGGTGGGAAGCAGTTCTTC. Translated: CASALIARGGKQFF.